A selection of T cell receptor beta chains follows, all from one sample in a study of T-cell reconstitution after alpha-beta-depleted transplantation in children. TCRdb re-derived calls from the PCR reads in MiXCR, one entry per CDR3 protein. Of about 230,000 distinct CDR3 sequences listed, about 9.6% are singletons. Sequencing used PBMCs from the stem cell graft donor, obtained from the stem cell graft. Receptor source: a human donor who donated a stem cell graft to a child with SCID. The CDR3 runs from the conserved cysteine through the conserved F or W. Fields, in order: V gene, clone size, J gene, D gene, CDR3 protein, CDR3 DNA. A D gene is named only where the DNA matches it firmly. Size values are once, few and many counts, or a class for expanded clones, and some rows have none.

v_gene: TRBV4-3
abundance: many
j_gene: TRBJ2-7
d_gene: TRBD2
CDR3aa: CASSQGLAGYEQYF
CDR3nt: TGCGCCAGCAGCCAAGGACTAGCGGGGTACGAGCAGTACTTC

v_gene: TRBV3-1
abundance: many
j_gene: TRBJ1-2
d_gene: NA
CDR3aa: CASSHVQGGYGYTF
CDR3nt: TGTGCCAGCAGCCACGTCCAGGGAGGGTATGGCTACACCTTC

v_gene: TRBV4-3
abundance: many
j_gene: TRBJ2-3
d_gene: TRBD2
CDR3aa: CASSPLLAGGGRDTQYF
CDR3nt: TGCGCCAGCAGTCCTCTTCTGGCGGGGGGCGGACGGGATACGCAGTATTTT

v_gene: TRBV20-1
abundance: many
j_gene: TRBJ2-6
d_gene: NA
CDR3aa: CSARGHRSGANVLTF
CDR3nt: TGCAGTGCTAGAGGGCACAGGTCTGGGGCCAACGTCCTGACTTTC

v_gene: TRBV2
abundance: NA
j_gene: TRBJ1-1
d_gene: NA
CDR3aa: CASYGEVGTEAFF
CDR3nt: TGTGCCAGCTACGGGGAAGTGGGAACTGAAGCTTTCTTT

v_gene: TRBV5-1
abundance: many
j_gene: TRBJ2-1
d_gene: TRBD2
CDR3aa: CASSLGPGGDEQFF
CDR3nt: TGCGCCAGCAGCTTGGGGCCGGGGGGGGATGAGCAGTTCTTC

v_gene: TRBV25-1
abundance: many
j_gene: TRBJ1-5
d_gene: NA
CDR3aa: CASSTLTEVTQPQHF
CDR3nt: TGTGCCAGCAGTACCCTAACTGAGGTGACGCAGCCCCAGCATTTT

v_gene: TRBV20-1
abundance: many
j_gene: TRBJ2-3
d_gene: TRBD2
CDR3aa: CSARVPLEAGGGNTDTQYF
CDR3nt: TGCAGTGCTAGGGTGCCCCTGGAAGCGGGGGGCGGCAACACAGATACGCAGTATTTT

v_gene: TRBV27
abundance: many
j_gene: TRBJ2-1
d_gene: TRBD2
CDR3aa: CASSFSGLASYNEQFF
CDR3nt: TGTGCCAGCAGTTTTTCGGGACTAGCCTCCTACAATGAGCAGTTCTTC

v_gene: TRBV11-2
abundance: NA
j_gene: TRBJ2-1
d_gene: NA
CDR3aa: CASSFFTTGGGYNEQFF
CDR3nt: TGTGCCAGCAGCTTTTTCACAACAGGGGGGGGGTACAATGAGCAGTTCTTC

v_gene: TRBV5-6
abundance: many
j_gene: TRBJ2-3
d_gene: TRBD1
CDR3aa: CASSWDRGTDTQYF
CDR3nt: TGTGCCAGCAGCTGGGACAGGGGCACAGATACGCAGTATTTT

v_gene: TRBV19
abundance: many
j_gene: TRBJ1-1
d_gene: NA
CDR3aa: CATPRGGTEAFF
CDR3nt: TGTGCCACCCCCCGCGGGGGGACTGAAGCTTTCTTT

v_gene: TRBV9
abundance: many
j_gene: TRBJ1-1
d_gene: NA
CDR3aa: CASSATGLTGSEAFF
CDR3nt: TGTGCCAGCAGCGCCACAGGGCTAACCGGATCTGAAGCTTTCTTT

v_gene: TRBV4-1
abundance: many
j_gene: TRBJ2-2
d_gene: TRBD2
CDR3aa: CASSQAGGPTGELFF
CDR3nt: TGCGCCAGCAGCCAAGCGGGGGGGCCCACCGGGGAGCTGTTTTTT

v_gene: TRBV5-6
abundance: many
j_gene: TRBJ1-5
d_gene: NA
CDR3aa: CASSSTNRRQDQPQHF
CDR3nt: TGTGCCAGCAGCTCTACTAACAGACGACAGGATCAGCCCCAGCATTTT

v_gene: TRBV6-1
abundance: NA
j_gene: TRBJ2-3
d_gene: TRBD2
CDR3aa: CPSSMLLAGTLGTQYF
CDR3nt: TGTCCCAGCAGTATGTTACTAGCGGGGACGCTGGGTACGCAGTATTTT

v_gene: TRBV14
abundance: few
j_gene: TRBJ2-3
d_gene: NA
CDR3aa: CASSRGPSRGGRTQYF
CDR3nt: TGTGCCAGCAGCCGGGGTCCCTCGAGGGGGGGCAGGACGCAGTATTTT

v_gene: TRBV5-6
abundance: many
j_gene: TRBJ2-7
d_gene: NA
CDR3aa: CASSPTGSYEQYF
CDR3nt: TGTGCCAGCAGCCCGACAGGCTCCTACGAGCAGTACTTC

v_gene: TRBV2
abundance: many
j_gene: TRBJ1-1
d_gene: TRBD1
CDR3aa: CASGSPGGFNTEAFF
CDR3nt: TGTGCCAGCGGAAGCCCAGGGGGCTTTAACACTGAAGCTTTCTTT

v_gene: TRBV28
abundance: many
j_gene: TRBJ2-2
d_gene: NA
CDR3aa: CASSYDYTGELFF
CDR3nt: TGTGCCAGCAGTTATGACTACACCGGGGAGCTGTTTTTT

v_gene: TRBV7-6
abundance: many
j_gene: TRBJ2-7
d_gene: TRBD1
CDR3aa: CASSWGQGPYEQYF
CDR3nt: TGTGCCAGCAGCTGGGGACAGGGTCCCTACGAGCAGTACTTC

v_gene: TRBV5-1
abundance: many
j_gene: TRBJ1-1
d_gene: NA
CDR3aa: CASSSGHPNTEAFF
CDR3nt: TGCGCCAGCAGTTCTGGACACCCGAACACTGAAGCTTTCTTT

v_gene: TRBV5-1
abundance: many
j_gene: TRBJ2-3
d_gene: NA
CDR3aa: CASSFGPEGGPTDTQYF
CDR3nt: TGCGCCAGCAGCTTCGGCCCAGAGGGCGGTCCCACAGATACGCAGTATTTT

v_gene: TRBV6-1
abundance: many
j_gene: TRBJ1-3
d_gene: NA
CDR3aa: CASSTHSGNTIYF
CDR3nt: TGTGCCAGCAGTACCCACTCTGGAAACACCATATATTTT

v_gene: TRBV7-6
abundance: many
j_gene: TRBJ1-2
d_gene: TRBD1
CDR3aa: CASSWTGNYGYTF
CDR3nt: TGTGCCAGCAGCTGGACAGGGAACTATGGCTACACCTTC

v_gene: TRBV20-1
abundance: many
j_gene: TRBJ1-5
d_gene: NA
CDR3aa: CSARVGGSGNQPQHF
CDR3nt: TGCAGTGCTAGAGTCGGGGGTTCGGGCAATCAGCCCCAGCATTTT

v_gene: TRBV24-1
abundance: many
j_gene: TRBJ2-2
d_gene: NA
CDR3aa: CATSDFWNPGELFF
CDR3nt: TGTGCCACCAGTGATTTCTGGAATCCCGGGGAGCTGTTTTTT

v_gene: TRBV12-3/TRBV12-4
abundance: many
j_gene: TRBJ2-7
d_gene: TRBD1
CDR3aa: CASSLAGQAEYF
CDR3nt: TGTGCCAGCAGTTTAGCGGGACAGGCGGAGTACTTC

v_gene: TRBV7-6
abundance: many
j_gene: TRBJ2-5
d_gene: NA
CDR3aa: CASSLEGGRKQETQYF
CDR3nt: TGTGCCAGCAGCTTAGAAGGAGGGAGGAAGCAAGAGACCCAGTACTTC

v_gene: TRBV29-1
abundance: many
j_gene: TRBJ2-1
d_gene: TRBD2
CDR3aa: CSGFWLGLAGWSSYNEQFF
CDR3nt: TGCAGCGGGTTTTGGCTGGGACTAGCGGGGTGGAGCTCCTACAATGAGCAGTTCTTC

v_gene: TRBV3-1
abundance: many
j_gene: TRBJ2-5
d_gene: TRBD2
CDR3aa: CASSNGLAIQETQYF
CDR3nt: TGTGCCAGCAGTAACGGACTAGCCATACAAGAGACCCAGTACTTC

v_gene: TRBV5-1
abundance: NA
j_gene: TRBJ1-1
d_gene: TRBD1
CDR3aa: CASSPRTGYAFF
CDR3nt: TGCGCCAGCAGCCCTAGGACAGGGTATGCTTTCTTT

v_gene: TRBV20-1
abundance: many
j_gene: TRBJ2-7
d_gene: TRBD1
CDR3aa: CSAGQGHEQYF
CDR3nt: TGCAGTGCTGGACAGGGCCACGAGCAGTACTTC

v_gene: TRBV9
abundance: many
j_gene: TRBJ2-3
d_gene: TRBD2
CDR3aa: CASSVSPGGGRGTDTQYF
CDR3nt: TGTGCCAGCAGCGTGTCCCCTGGGGGGGGTAGGGGCACAGATACGCAGTATTTT

v_gene: TRBV5-1
abundance: many
j_gene: TRBJ2-3
d_gene: NA
CDR3aa: CASSLSLGADTQYF
CDR3nt: TGCGCCAGCAGCTTGTCGCTCGGGGCAGATACGCAGTATTTT

v_gene: TRBV9
abundance: many
j_gene: TRBJ2-3
d_gene: NA
CDR3aa: CASSVGGEDTQYF
CDR3nt: TGTGCCAGCAGCGTAGGAGGGGAAGATACGCAGTATTTT

v_gene: TRBV11-3
abundance: many
j_gene: TRBJ2-5
d_gene: NA
CDR3aa: CASSPYGGETQYF
CDR3nt: TGTGCCAGCAGCCCCTATGGGGGGGAGACCCAGTACTTC

v_gene: TRBV12-3/TRBV12-4
abundance: many
j_gene: TRBJ2-3
d_gene: NA
CDR3aa: CASRAGSTDTQYF
CDR3nt: TGTGCCAGCAGGGCAGGGAGCACAGATACGCAGTATTTT

v_gene: TRBV12-3/TRBV12-4
abundance: many
j_gene: TRBJ2-5
d_gene: TRBD1
CDR3aa: CASSSRTGRETQYF
CDR3nt: TGTGCCAGCAGTTCCAGGACAGGGAGAGAGACCCAGTACTTC

v_gene: TRBV11-2
abundance: many
j_gene: TRBJ2-3
d_gene: NA
CDR3aa: CASSPRKRTGESTDTQYF
CDR3nt: TGTGCCAGCAGCCCCAGAAAGCGGACGGGGGAAAGCACAGATACGCAGTATTTT

v_gene: TRBV5-1
abundance: many
j_gene: TRBJ2-3
d_gene: NA
CDR3aa: CASSQPTLTDTQYF
CDR3nt: TGCGCCAGCAGCCAACCGACACTGACAGATACGCAGTATTTT

v_gene: TRBV27
abundance: few
j_gene: TRBJ1-2
d_gene: TRBD1
CDR3aa: CASTRTGGYGYTF
CDR3nt: TGTGCCAGCACTCGGACAGGGGGATATGGCTACACCTTC

v_gene: TRBV20-1
abundance: many
j_gene: TRBJ2-1
d_gene: TRBD1
CDR3aa: CSAMTGTGVYNEQFF
CDR3nt: TGCAGTGCCATGACCGGGACAGGGGTCTACAATGAGCAGTTCTTC

v_gene: TRBV10-3
abundance: many
j_gene: TRBJ2-3
d_gene: TRBD1
CDR3aa: CAISVRDRPPDTQYF
CDR3nt: TGTGCCATCAGCGTAAGGGACAGACCCCCGGATACGCAGTATTTT

v_gene: TRBV7-9
abundance: many
j_gene: TRBJ2-1
d_gene: NA
CDR3aa: CASSILGGGEQFF
CDR3nt: TGTGCCAGCAGCATACTTGGAGGAGGTGAGCAGTTCTTC

v_gene: TRBV4-1
abundance: many
j_gene: TRBJ1-4
d_gene: NA
CDR3aa: CASSQVPREKLFF
CDR3nt: TGCGCCAGCAGCCAAGTCCCGCGTGAAAAACTGTTTTTT

v_gene: TRBV5-6
abundance: many
j_gene: TRBJ1-6
d_gene: NA
CDR3aa: CASSRRDNSPLHF
CDR3nt: TGTGCCAGCAGCCGTCGGGATAATTCACCCCTCCACTTT

v_gene: TRBV5-1
abundance: many
j_gene: TRBJ2-1
d_gene: TRBD2
CDR3aa: CASSLVASGGLNEQFF
CDR3nt: TGCGCCAGCAGCTTGGTGGCTAGCGGGGGGTTGAATGAGCAGTTCTTC

v_gene: TRBV4-2
abundance: many
j_gene: TRBJ1-5
d_gene: TRBD1
CDR3aa: CASSPTGVSNQPQHF
CDR3nt: TGTGCCAGCAGCCCGACAGGGGTGAGCAATCAGCCCCAGCATTTT

v_gene: TRBV10-3
abundance: many
j_gene: TRBJ2-7
d_gene: NA
CDR3aa: CAISEVGEFDEQYF
CDR3nt: TGTGCCATCAGTGAAGTGGGGGAATTTGACGAGCAGTACTTC

v_gene: TRBV7-9
abundance: many
j_gene: TRBJ2-6
d_gene: NA
CDR3aa: CATSVGPSSGANVLTF
CDR3nt: TGTGCCACCAGCGTGGGACCGAGCTCTGGGGCCAACGTCCTGACTTTC

v_gene: TRBV3-1
abundance: many
j_gene: TRBJ2-7
d_gene: NA
CDR3aa: CASSQYGISYEQYF
CDR3nt: TGTGCCAGCAGCCAATACGGGATCTCCTACGAGCAGTACTTC

v_gene: TRBV20-1
abundance: many
j_gene: TRBJ2-2
d_gene: NA
CDR3aa: CSAVTGNTGELFF
CDR3nt: TGCAGTGCTGTAACCGGGAACACCGGGGAGCTGTTTTTT

v_gene: TRBV7-8
abundance: many
j_gene: TRBJ1-5
d_gene: NA
CDR3aa: CASSLAAASNQPQHF
CDR3nt: TGTGCCAGCAGCTTAGCGGCGGCGAGCAATCAGCCCCAGCATTTT

v_gene: TRBV19
abundance: many
j_gene: TRBJ1-1
d_gene: NA
CDR3aa: CASSIGGAEAFF
CDR3nt: TGTGCCAGTAGTATAGGGGGGGCTGAAGCTTTCTTT